The present entry profiles one T cell receptor (beta chain) with its context. What it binds is unknown. A read error may account for a junction end that differs from germline. The data were obtained in a study of blood T cells in healthy people across ages. Broader study findings: Percentage of naive T cells showed a strong correlation with TCR beta diversity. Older age coincided with a roughly linear decline in TCR beta diversity per million T cells.

It was with a sample-barcoded 5' primer and a J-beta primer mix that a second PCR of about 6 to 12 cycles was run. TCRdb called the 5' RACE reads again in MiXCR, with one record for every CDR3 protein. Of about 720,000 distinct CDR3 sequences listed, about 25% were seen once; the top ten hold under 4.5%. These data are also associated with another study on T cells of mothers and their children.

The sample consisted of blood. This clonotype originated in a boy between 10 and 17 years old in good health.

CDR3 DNA sequence: TGTGCCAGCAGTCCGGGCCTCATCTGTATCTTC. This encodes CASSPGLICIF. The chain couples TRBV6-2 or TRBV6-3 to TRBJ2-1; D is undetermined. The CDR3 extends over 11 amino acids. Germline CDR1 MNHEY, CDR2 SVGEGT.